These 8 T cell receptor beta chains were all obtained from the same sample, sequenced in a study of blood T cells in healthy people across ages. Through a sample-barcoded 5' primer and a J-beta primer mix, a second PCR was run for 7 to 11 cycles. Using its own MiXCR run on the 5' RACE reads, TCRdb lists one record per CDR3 protein. The profile shows 800,000 to 950,000 distinct CDR3 sequences, under 40% of them singletons. Sequenced input: blood. The receptor source for this set is a man aged 18 to 29 in good health.

The chain uses TRBV6-5 and TRBJ2-7; D is tentatively TRBD1 or TRBD2 (5 bases each). The V end lost 5 bases, the J end lost 3 bases, and 17 bases lay between the germline ends. CDR3 length: 15 amino acids. Germline-derived CDR1 and CDR2 are MNHEY and SVGAGI. This chain's CDR3 is CASSPTLGRRYEQYF. The CDR3 DNA sequence: TGTGCCAGCAGTCCCACCTTGGGACGGCGCTACGAGCAGTACTTC.

This clonotype has a handful of counts. This chain connects TRBV29-1 to TRBJ1-6; D call uncertain. The CDR3 is made up of 11 amino acids. V was pared by 6 bases and J by 10 bases, with 10 bases between. Germline-derived CDR1 and CDR2 are SQVTM and ANQGSEA. CDR3 coding DNA: TGCAGCGTCTTACCCGGCTCACCCCTCCACTTT. Its translation: CSVLPGSPLHF. The whole variable domain, remainder taken from reference TRBV29-1 and TRBJ1-6, is SAVISQKPSRDICQRGTSLTIQCQVDSQVTMMFWYRQQPGQSLTLIATANQGSEATYESGFVIDKFPISRPNLTFSTLTVSNMSPEDSSIYLCSVLPGSPLHFGNGTRLTVT.

This clonotype was seen many times. The chain employs TRBV14 and TRBJ2-3; D not certain. Trimming took 4 bases from V and 0 from J, leaving 11 bases between them. The length of the CDR3 is 15 residues. Germline CDR1 is SGHDN and CDR2 is FVKESK. The CDR3 protein is CASSPVGFSTDTQYF. CDR3 coding DNA: TGTGCCAGCAGCCCCGTAGGGTTTAGCACAGATACGCAGTATTTT.

The CDR3 DNA sequence: TGCGCCAGCAGCCAAGAGGGGCCAAAGAGCAATCAGCCCCAGCATTTT. Residues: CASSQEGPKSNQPQHF. The chain combines TRBV4-1 with TRBJ1-5; perhaps TRBD1 as D (5 bases). The CDR3 totals 16 residues. From germline, CDR1 is MGHRA and CDR2 YSYEKL. Trimming took off 0 bases at V and 1 base at J, with 10 bases between the two ends.

The chain recombines TRBV10-3 with TRBJ2-1; D gene unclear. The end of the DNA aligns better with TRBJ2-7, so the J call may be wrong. CDR1 and CDR2 from the germline V gene are ENHRY and SYGVKD. This CDR3 is 13 amino acids long. The CDR3 coding sequence is TGTGCCATCAGTGAAACCAGCGACAATGAGCAGTACTTC. It translates to CAISETSDNEQYF.

This clonotype was counted a few times. The chain joins TRBV12-3 or TRBV12-4 to TRBJ1-5, with TRBD1 identical over 8 bases. There are 15 residues in the CDR3. V gave up 6 bases and J gave up 3 bases; unmatched junction bases: 7. CDR3 in amino acids: CASSTGQGINQPQHF. In nucleotides, the CDR3 is TGTGCCAGCAGCACAGGACAGGGCATCAATCAGCCCCAGCATTTT.

This clonotype has just a few counts. This sequence joins TRBV7-3 and TRBJ1-2, with TRBD1 matching over 9 bases. The V gene's germline CDR1 is SGHTA and CDR2 FQGTGA. J gave up 6 bases and V 5 bases, and 13 bases lay outside the gene matches. CDR3 size: 16 residues. CDR3 residues: CASSPPRQGVVDGYTF. Written as DNA, the CDR3 is TGTGCCAGCAGCCCCCCCAGACAGGGGGTGGTCGATGGCTACACCTTC.

This clonotype has just one count. CDR3 residues: CASSRDSGSTDTQYF. Written as DNA, the CDR3 is TGTGCCAGCAGCCGGGACAGTGGGAGCACAGATACGCAGTATTTT. The V and J genes are TRBV7-9 and TRBJ2-3, with TRBD1 matching over 7 bases. Germline-derived CDR1 and CDR2 are SEHNR and FQNEAQ (reference sequence). The CDR3 contains 15 residues. Germline trimming cut 5 bases from V and 0 bases from J; bases unmatched to any gene: 5.